The 29 T cell receptor beta chains reported below all come from one sample, sequenced in a study of blood T cells in healthy people across ages. A second PCR, run for about 7 to 11 cycles, used a sample-barcoded 5' primer plus a J-beta primer mix. TCRdb called the 5' RACE reads again in MiXCR, with one record for every CDR3 protein. This table has about 810,000 distinct CDR3 sequences, roughly 34% appearing once. The material sequenced was blood. The receptors derive from a man between 18 and 35 years old in good health.

The rearrangement joins TRBV5-6 to TRBJ2-5; 12 bases line up with TRBD1. Trimming at V came to 6 bases and at J to 11 bases, leaving 14 bases not matched to a gene. The V gene's germline CDR1 is SGHDT and CDR2 YYEEEE. The CDR3 runs to 15 residues. CDR3 bases: TGTGCCAGCATCATCCGGGACAGGGGGCTAAATGAGCAGTACTTC. The encoded protein is CASIIRDRGLNEQYF.

This chain uses TRBV18 with TRBJ1-4; 7 positions agree with TRBD1. Germline trimming cut 3 bases from V and 7 bases from J; bases unmatched to any gene: 8. The CDR3 contains 15 residues. Germline values: CDR1 KGHSH, CDR2 LQKENI. CDR3 DNA: TGTGCCAGCTCACCCCGGACAGGACCAGCTGAAAAACTGTTTTTT. Translation: CASSPRTGPAEKLFF.

The chain employs TRBV7-3 and TRBJ2-2; the match to TRBD2 covers 7 bases. V was pared by 4 bases and J by 7 bases, with 3 bases of the junction left unmatched. Germline V lookup: CDR1 SGHTA, CDR2 FQGTGA. This CDR3 contains 13 residues. The CDR3 region is CASSSGRSGELFF. Written as DNA, the CDR3 is TGTGCCAGCAGCTCCGGGAGGAGCGGGGAGCTGTTTTTT.

This chain uses TRBV4-1 with TRBJ2-7; 12 bases match TRBD2. Germline trimming cut 0 bases from V and 6 bases from J; bases unmatched to any gene: 6. CDR3 length: 16 residues. In germline, CDR1 is MGHRA, CDR2 YSYEKL. The CDR3 bases are TGCGCCAGCAGCCAAGATCCGACTAGCGGGGGTTTCGAGCAGTACTTC. This encodes CASSQDPTSGGFEQYF.

V and J are TRBV6-2 or TRBV6-3 and TRBJ2-3; D remains ambiguous. Trimming shortened V by 0 bases and J by 2 bases, and 6 bases separated the two germline ends. CDR1 and CDR2 (germline): MNHEY, SVGEGT. The CDR3 totals 14 residues. This CDR3 reads CASSYSKHTDTQYF. The CDR3 region has the DNA TGTGCCAGCAGTTACTCGAAGCACACAGATACGCAGTATTTT.

The J gene is TRBJ2-2, the V gene TRBV12-5; D possibly corresponds to TRBD1 (5 bases). The V gene's germline CDR1 is LGHNT and CDR2 FRNRAP. V lost 3 bases and J lost 5, with 16 bases in between. This CDR3 comprises 16 residues. The DNA of the CDR3 is TGTGCTAGTGGTTTCTTCTGGCAGGGAAGAACCGGGGAGCTGTTTTTT. It yields the protein CASGFFWQGRTGELFF.

This clonotype was counted only a few times. This chain links TRBV7-3 with TRBJ2-1; 7 bases match TRBD2. Germline V gives CDR1 SGHTA, CDR2 FQGTGA. This CDR3 is 16 amino acids long. V lost 5 bases, J lost 0 bases, and 7 bases stayed unmatched. The CDR3 reads CASSPELASSYNEQFF. The CDR3 coding sequence is TGTGCCAGCAGCCCGGAACTAGCGAGCTCCTACAATGAGCAGTTCTTC.

This clonotype was counted only a few times. The V call is TRBV10-3, the J call TRBJ2-1, with TRBD2 identical over 12 bases. Germline CDR1 ENHRY, CDR2 SYGVKD. This CDR3 region has 15 residues. V lost 10 bases to trimming and J lost 1 base; unmatched junction nucleotides: 5. The CDR3 here is CATGGLAGSYNEQFF. The CDR3 region has the DNA TGTGCCACTGGCGGACTAGCGGGGTCCTACAATGAGCAGTTCTTC.

V is TRBV5-1 and J is TRBJ2-1, with TRBD1 matching over 8 bases. Germline trimming cut 3 bases from V and 5 bases from J; bases unmatched to any gene: 10. The CDR3 consists of 16 residues. From germline, CDR1 is SGHRS and CDR2 YFSETQ. The CDR3 region is CASSSTGVEPNNEQFF. CDR3 nucleotides: TGCGCCAGCAGCTCGACAGGGGTCGAACCCAACAATGAGCAGTTCTTC.

This clonotype was observed a handful of times. The rearrangement uses TRBV5-1 and TRBJ2-1, with 8 positions matching TRBD2. Near its end, the DNA agrees better with TRBJ2-7, so the J call may be wrong. Germline V gives CDR1 SGHRS, CDR2 YFSETQ. The CDR3 runs to 18 residues. CDR3 amino acids: CASSPRSGVSGAYNEQYF. Here the CDR3 DNA reads TGCGCCAGCAGCCCGAGGTCAGGAGTTAGCGGGGCCTACAATGAGCAGTACTTC.

This clonotype has a handful of counts. This chain joins TRBV10-3 and TRBJ1-1, with a weak D call TRBD1 (6 bases). The V gene's germline CDR1 is ENHRY and CDR2 SYGVKD. This CDR3 contains 17 residues. The V end was cut by 0 bases, the J end by 4 bases, with 18 bases between. CDR3 sequence reads: CAISESRRGRVVTEAFF. DNA for the CDR3: TGTGCCATCAGTGAGTCGAGGAGGGGGAGGGTGGTCACTGAAGCTTTCTTT.

This clonotype has only a few counts. The chain has TRBV3-1 and TRBJ1-1; TRBD1 agrees at 11 bases. J lost 6 bases, V lost 4 bases, and 4 bases had no gene match. The germline CDR1 and CDR2 sequences are LGHDT and YNNKEL (reference sequence). This CDR3 region has 14 residues. The CDR3 sequence is CASSRGQGAAEAFF. For the CDR3, the DNA is TGTGCCAGCAGCCGAGGACAGGGGGCCGCTGAAGCTTTCTTT.

The chain recombines TRBV12-3 or TRBV12-4 with TRBJ2-5; tentatively, D is TRBD1 (7 bases). V was clipped by 5 bases and J by 4 bases, with 17 bases between them. This CDR3 is built from 15 residues. CDR3 loop: CASSPTGEEGETQYF. CDR3 DNA sequence: TGTGCCAGCAGTCCTACAGGGGAGGAGGGAGAGACCCAGTACTTC.

The chain carries TRBV2 and TRBJ2-5; D is tentatively TRBD1 or TRBD2 (5 bases each). Trimming took off 3 bases at V and 7 bases at J, with 12 bases between the two ends. CDR3 size: 13 residues. CDR1 and CDR2 from the germline V gene are SNHLY and FYNNEI. The CDR3 reads CASSDRGEGTQYF. The CDR3 coding sequence is TGTGCCAGCAGTGACAGAGGGGAAGGGACCCAGTACTTC.

There are a few counts of this clonotype. The chain is built from TRBV2 and TRBJ2-3, with D tentatively TRBD2 (5 bases). The CDR3 consists of 15 residues. CDR1 is SNHLY, CDR2 FYNNEI, per germline. Trimming stripped 6 bases from V and 2 bases from J, with 15 bases between. The CDR3 DNA reads as TGTGCCAGCAGGATAAGACTACAGCACACAGATACGCAGTATTTT. Translation: CASRIRLQHTDTQYF.

The rearrangement links TRBV27 to TRBJ1-1; the D is unclear. V was shortened by 0 bases and J by 8 bases, with 10 bases between the two germline ends. This CDR3 region has 13 residues. CDR1 and CDR2 (germline): MNHEY, SMNVEV (reference sequence). The CDR3 bases are TGTGCCAGCAGTTTATCCGGTAACGGAGAAGCTTTCTTT. Amino acids: CASSLSGNGEAFF.

This clonotype was counted a few times. The chain recombines TRBV12-3 or TRBV12-4 with TRBJ2-7; 8 bases agree with TRBD1. CDR3 length equals 15 residues. Trimming took 4 bases from V and 6 from J; bases not matched to a gene: 11. The CDR3, as DNA: TGTGCCAGCAGTTACCTCGGACAGGGTGGAGGCGAGCAGTACTTC. Its translation: CASSYLGQGGGEQYF.

The V and J genes are TRBV27 and TRBJ1-2; D is unclear. This CDR3 comprises 13 residues. Germline assignment: CDR1 MNHEY and CDR2 SMNVEV (reference sequence). The ends were cut back, 6 bases at V and 8 bases at J, with 16 bases in the middle. In nucleotides, the CDR3 is TGTGCCAGCAGCCCCGTGGCCTTAGAGGGCTACACCTTC. Its protein is CASSPVALEGYTF.

V is TRBV29-1 and J is TRBJ1-2; D is uncertain. This CDR3 spans 13 amino acids. Trimming cost V 7 bases and J 0 bases, with 12 bases left between them. Looked up from germline, CDR1 is SQVTM and CDR2 is ANQGSEA. The CDR3 region has the DNA TGCAGCGCAAGACCGTCCCCTAACTATGGCTACACCTTC. It codes for CSARPSPNYGYTF.

This clonotype was seen more than once but under ten times. The V and J genes are TRBV2 and TRBJ1-1; 11 bases match TRBD1. This CDR3 comprises 16 residues. With 6 bases clipped from V and 1 base from J, the junction kept 7 bases outside the gene matches. Germline V gene sequence: CDR1 SNHLY, CDR2 FYNNEI. CDR3: CASRGQGALGNTEAFF. The CDR3, as DNA: TGTGCCAGCAGAGGACAGGGGGCATTAGGGAACACTGAAGCTTTCTTT.

V gene TRBV7-8 combines with J gene TRBJ1-4; TRBD1 might be the D (5 bases). Germline assignment: CDR1 SGHVS and CDR2 FQNEAQ. The V end lost 2 bases, the J end lost 8 bases, and 15 bases lay between the germline ends. The CDR3 covers 15 residues. The CDR3 coding sequence is TGTGCCAGCAGCTTACAGGGAGGGGTCGGGGAAAAACTGTTTTTT. This codes for CASSLQGGVGEKLFF. Supplemented by reference TRBV7-8 and TRBJ1-4, the full variable domain reads GAGVSQSPRYKVAKRGQDVALRCDPISGHVSLFWYQQALGQGPEFLTYFQNEAQLDKSGLPSDRFFAERPEGSVSTLKIQRTQQEDSAVYLCASSLQGGVGEKLFFGSGTQLSVL.

The V gene is TRBV12-3 or TRBV12-4, the J gene TRBJ2-3, with a tentative D call TRBD1 (6 bases). This CDR3 comprises 16 residues. V was pared by 3 bases and J by 4 bases, with 17 bases between. CDR3 coding DNA: TGTGCCAGCAGTTTTTCTCTGGGGGCTAGAGCAGATACGCAGTATTTT. It is translated as CASSFSLGARADTQYF.

This chain links TRBV10-3 with TRBJ2-1; D is possibly TRBD1 (6 bases). The CDR3 sequence is 16 residues long. Trimming took off 6 bases at V and 0 bases at J, with 15 bases between the two ends. Germline loops: CDR1 ENHRY, CDR2 SYGVKD. The CDR3 spells CAIRKKDRSSYNEQFF. The CDR3 nucleotides read TGTGCCATCAGGAAAAAAGACAGGAGCTCCTACAATGAGCAGTTCTTC.

This clonotype was seen at least ten times. The rearrangement uses TRBV20-1 and TRBJ1-5, with TRBD1 as a possible D gene (6 bases). CDR1 is DFQATT, CDR2 SNEGSKA, per germline (reference sequence). V gave up 2 bases and J gave up 4 bases, with 9 bases separating them. The CDR3 is 13 residues long. The CDR3 DNA follows: TGCAGTGCTAGACAGGGGCCTAATCAGCCCCAGCATTTT. This gives the protein CSARQGPNQPQHF.

This clonotype came up many times. CDR3 region: CASSSQSTDTQYF. The CDR3 DNA sequence: TGTGCCAGCAGCTCCCAAAGCACAGATACGCAGTATTTT. V usage is TRBV7-2 and J usage is TRBJ2-3, with D unclear. Per germline, CDR1 SGHTA and CDR2 FQGNSA. The ends were cut back, 4 bases at V and 0 bases at J, with 5 bases in the middle. The CDR3 is 13 amino acids.

This clonotype was observed a handful of times. CDR3 nucleotide sequence: TGTGCCAGCAGTGAAGGACGGGGCAGCTACACCTTC. It specifies CASSEGRGSYTF. This sequence joins TRBV2 and TRBJ1-2; D possibly corresponds to TRBD1 (5 bases). Per germline, CDR1 SNHLY and CDR2 FYNNEI. V was shortened by 1 base and J by 9 bases, with 9 bases between the two germline ends. The CDR3 has 12 residues.

Many counts were recorded for this clonotype. The chain recombines TRBV5-1 with TRBJ2-5; 8 bases map to TRBD2. V lost 2 bases to trimming and J lost 2 bases; unmatched junction nucleotides: 2. Germline V gene sequence: CDR1 SGHRS, CDR2 YFSETQ. The CDR3 runs 14 residues. This CDR3 reads CASSLAGEQETQYF. CDR3 nucleotide sequence: TGCGCCAGCAGCTTAGCGGGGGAACAAGAGACCCAGTACTTC.

The chain has TRBV29-1 and TRBJ2-5; 8 positions match TRBD2. V shed 5 bases and J 1 base; nucleotides not matched to a gene: 9. CDR3 size: 15 residues. CDR1 is SQVTM and CDR2 is ANQGSEA in the germline V gene. CDR3 residues: CSVSARGGAQETQYF. CDR3 sequence (DNA): TGCAGCGTTTCGGCTCGGGGGGGGGCCCAAGAGACCCAGTACTTC.

This clonotype was found a few times. V is TRBV7-3 and J is TRBJ2-2; TRBD2 might be the D (6 bases). This CDR3 contains 16 residues. Trimming pared 2 bases from V and 7 bases from J, leaving 17 bases between. Germline CDR1 reads SGHTA; CDR2 reads FQGTGA. The CDR3 loop reads CASSLVPPTSIGELFF. The CDR3 nucleotides are TGTGCCAGCAGCTTAGTCCCACCGACTAGTATCGGGGAGCTGTTTTTT.